The rows below give T cell receptor beta chains drawn from one sample of a study of cytomegalovirus exposure and HLA in healthy donors. Libraries were prepared by immunoSEQ multiplex PCR; TCRdb keeps only in-frame clonotypes and omits some of them. Seen here are around 150,000 clones, 73% observed once, and the top ten hold under 15%. Sequenced material: PBMCs. Every receptor here comes from a human donor in good health. Each CDR3 is given with its conserved first and last residue. Each record gives: V gene, D gene, J gene, clone size, CDR3 DNA, CDR3 protein. The D gene is left open where the match is weak. Rows may omit the clone size; those that give it use once, few, many or a size class.

TRBV27	-	TRBJ1-1	once	TGTGCCAGCAGCAACGACAGAAGGACTGAAGCTTTCTTT	CASSNDRRTEAFF
TRBV29-1	TRBD1	TRBJ1-1	-	TGCAGCGTTGAAGACCACAGGGGGCGGACTGAAGCTTTCTTT	CSVEDHRGRTEAFF
TRBV4-1	-	TRBJ2-7	-	TGCGCCAGCAGCCCCGGGACAACCTACGAGCAGTACTTC	CASSPGTTYEQYF
TRBV5-1	-	TRBJ1-2	once	TGCGCCAGCAGCTCCGGGGGGGCCGGGAACTATGGCTACACCTTC	CASSSGGAGNYGYTF
TRBV6-5	-	TRBJ1-2	-	TGTGCCAGCAGTAGAGGCTCGGATGGCTACCCCTTC	CASSRGSDGYPF
TRBV10-3	-	TRBJ1-5	-	TGTGCCATCAGTGAGTCGTCGGGGGGATATCAGCCCCAGCATTTT	CAISESSGGYQPQHF
TRBV28	TRBD1	TRBJ2-5	few	TGTGCCAGCAGACCGAGGGACAGGGGGCGTCGTGAGACCCAGTACTTC	CASRPRDRGRRETQYF
TRBV27	TRBD1	TRBJ1-6	few	TGTGCCAGCAGTTTAGGGACAGGGGGAAATTCACCCCTCCACTTT	CASSLGTGGNSPLHF
TRBV2	TRBD1	TRBJ1-5	-	TGTGCCAGCAGGCGGGACAGGGGCGCGGAACAGCATTTT	CASRRDRGAEQHF
TRBV5-1	-	TRBJ2-2	-	TGCGCCAGCAGCTTTGGGGGCGGAACCGGGGAGCTGTTTTTT	CASSFGGGTGELFF
TRBV7-2	-	TRBJ2-1	-	TGTGCCAGCAGCCCATGGGGGCTAGAGGGTGAGCAGTTCTTC	CASSPWGLEGEQFF
TRBV10-3	TRBD1	TRBJ1-2	-	TGTGCCATCAGTCTCACCCGACAGGGGACAATCTATGGCTACACCTTC	CAISLTRQGTIYGYTF
TRBV5-1	-	TRBJ2-1	once	TGCGCCAGCAGCTTAGAGGGCTCCTACAATGAGCAGTTCTTC	CASSLEGSYNEQFF
TRBV6-1	TRBD1	TRBJ1-5	few	TGTGCCAGCAGTGAGGGACAGGTAGATCAGCCCCAGCATTTT	CASSEGQVDQPQHF
TRBV5-4	-	TRBJ2-2	few	TGTGCCAGCAGCTTGGGGCTAGCTAACACCGGGGAGCTGTTTTTT	CASSLGLANTGELFF
TRBV5-1	-	TRBJ2-7	-	TGCGCCAGCAGCTCAACAACCTACGAGCAGTACTTC	CASSSTTYEQYF
TRBV6-1	-	TRBJ2-5	-	TGTGCCAGCAGTGATGTGGGAGGTACTTTATGGGAGACCCAGTACTTC	CASSDVGGTLWETQYF
TRBV10-2	TRBD1	TRBJ1-3	-	TGCGCCAGCAGTTCGGGACAGGAGGGAAACACCATATATTTT	CASSSGQEGNTIYF
TRBV29-1	TRBD2	TRBJ2-7	few	TGCAGCGTTGGATCTAGCGGGAGGGTCTACGAGCAGTACTTC	CSVGSSGRVYEQYF
TRBV19	TRBD2	TRBJ2-1	-	TGTGCCAGTAGTATAAATCCGGGACTAGCGAAGGGTGAGCAGTTCTTC	CASSINPGLAKGEQFF
TRBV7-6	TRBD1	TRBJ1-3	-	TGTGCCAGCAGCTTAAACAGGGGTTTTGGAAACACCATATATTTT	CASSLNRGFGNTIYF
TRBV9	-	TRBJ2-1	-	TGTGCCAGCAGCGTAGTCGGGAGTAGCTCCTACAATGAGCAGTTCTTC	CASSVVGSSSYNEQFF
TRBV5-4	-	TRBJ1-3	once	TGTGCCAGCAGCTTGGCGGGGGGTCTCTCTGGAAACACCATATATTTT	CASSLAGGLSGNTIYF
TRBV2	TRBD2	TRBJ2-5	-	TGTGCCAGCAGTGAAAGGACCGGACTAGCGGAGACCCAGTACTTC	CASSERTGLAETQYF
TRBV19	TRBD2	TRBJ2-5	once	TGTGCCAGTAGTACCCAAGGACTAGCGGGCGGGACCCAGTACTTC	CASSTQGLAGGTQYF
TRBV5-1	TRBD2	TRBJ2-1	few	TGCGCCAGCAGCCCCGGACTAGCGGGGGGGTTTTACAATGAGCAGTTCTTC	CASSPGLAGGFYNEQFF
TRBV6-1	-	TRBJ2-1	-	TGTGCCAGCAGTGAAGCGGAGAGGGCCGGTTTGGCTCCCAGTTCCTACAATGAGCAGTTCTTC	CASSEAERAGLAPSSYNEQFF
TRBV10-1	TRBD2	TRBJ2-1	few	TGCGCCAGCAGTGACAGGACTAGCGGTGGGGGTGAGCAGTTCTTC	CASSDRTSGGGEQFF
TRBV10-3	-	TRBJ2-7	once	TGTGCCATCAGCGCGGGTCCTTCCTACGAGCAGTACTTC	CAISAGPSYEQYF
TRBV15	TRBD2	TRBJ2-3	-	TGTGCCACCAGCAGAGACCTATCCAAGCGGGAGGGCCCAGATACGCAGTATTTT	CATSRDLSKREGPDTQYF
TRBV5-4	-	TRBJ2-5	-	TGTGCCAGCAGCAATTGGAGGGAAGAGACCCAGTACTTC	CASSNWREETQYF
TRBV6-1	TRBD1	TRBJ2-2	-	TGTGCCAGCAGCGACAGGGGCACCGGGGAGCTGTTTTTT	CASSDRGTGELFF
TRBV5-1	TRBD1	TRBJ1-2	-	TGCGCCAGCAGCTTGGATTGGACAGGGGATGATGCTGGCTATGGCTACACCTTC	CASSLDWTGDDAGYGYTF
TRBV4-1	TRBD2	TRBJ2-1	once	TGCGCCAGCAGCCAAGATCTAAGCGGGGTGTCTGGTGAGCAGTTCTTC	CASSQDLSGVSGEQFF
TRBV6-1	-	TRBJ2-3	-	TGTGCCAGCAGTGGTCTTACAGGGCACGGCACAGATACGCAGTATTTT	CASSGLTGHGTDTQYF
TRBV6-1	-	TRBJ1-1	once	TGTGCCAGCAGTGAAGCGCGGGGCACTGAAGCTTTCTTT	CASSEARGTEAFF
TRBV11-2	-	TRBJ2-5	few	TGTGCCAGCAGCCCCCCGGGGTACAACCAAGAGACCCAGTACTTC	CASSPPGYNQETQYF
TRBV6-6	-	TRBJ2-5	-	TGTGCCAGCAGGGGGGGGCGGGAGACCCAGTACTTC	CASRGGRETQYF
TRBV7-9	-	TRBJ2-3	-	TGTGCCAGCAGCTGGACAGCACGGAACACAGATACGCAGTATTTT	CASSWTARNTDTQYF
TRBV28	-	TRBJ1-5	-	TGTGCCAGCACCGCCGAGGACAGGCCCCAGCATTTT	CASTAEDRPQHF
TRBV7-6	-	TRBJ2-7	-	TGTGCCAGCAGCTTAAATATGGCGGGGATACAGGACGAGCAGTACTTC	CASSLNMAGIQDEQYF
TRBV28	TRBD1	TRBJ1-2	-	TGTGCCAGCAGTTCACAGGGGCTCCAGAAAGGCTACACCTTC	CASSSQGLQKGYTF
TRBV20-1	-	TRBJ2-3	once	TGCAGTGCAGTTACAGGGGATACGCAGTATTTT	CSAVTGDTQYF
TRBV27	-	TRBJ1-1	-	TGTGCCAGCAGTTTACATGTGAACACTGAAGCTTTCTTT	CASSLHVNTEAFF
TRBV11-2	-	TRBJ1-1	-	TGTGCCAGCAGCTCATGGCGGTGGGACTTGAGGGACACTGAAGCTTTCTTT	CASSSWRWDLRDTEAFF
TRBV16	-	TRBJ2-4	-	TGTGCCAGCAGCCAATGGGGCAACAAAAACATTCAGTACTTC	CASSQWGNKNIQYF
TRBV10-2	TRBD2	TRBJ2-1	-	TGCGCCAGCAGTGAAACTAGCGGGGGGGGTACTGGGCAGTTCTTC	CASSETSGGGTGQFF
TRBV23-1	-	TRBJ1-5	-	TGCGCCAGCAGTCAATCGGGCAGGGGTGGCAATCAGCCCCAGCATTTT	CASSQSGRGGNQPQHF
TRBV4-1	TRBD1	TRBJ2-1	-	TGCGCCAGCAGGCGGACAGGGGACAATGAGCAGTTCTTC	CASRRTGDNEQFF
TRBV27	-	TRBJ2-7	-	TGTGCCAGCAGCCATCAAGACAGCACCTACGAGCAGTACTTC	CASSHQDSTYEQYF
TRBV5-1	TRBD1	TRBJ1-2	-	TGCGCCAGCAGCACCGGGACAGGCAAAGCTAACTATGGCTACACCTTC	CASSTGTGKANYGYTF
TRBV18	TRBD1	TRBJ2-1	few	TGTGCCAGCTCACCCCGGGACAGGGGTATAGATGAGCAGTTCTTC	CASSPRDRGIDEQFF
TRBV11-1	-	TRBJ1-1	-	TGTGCCAGCAGCAGAGTAGAAAACACTGAAGCTTTCTTT	CASSRVENTEAFF
TRBV5-6	TRBD1	TRBJ2-4	-	TGTGCCAGCAGCTCTGCCGGACAGGGGTTTTCCAAAAACATTCAGTACTTC	CASSSAGQGFSKNIQYF
TRBV30	-	TRBJ1-3	-	TGTGCCCTACAGGGTTCTGGAAACACCATATATTTT	CALQGSGNTIYF